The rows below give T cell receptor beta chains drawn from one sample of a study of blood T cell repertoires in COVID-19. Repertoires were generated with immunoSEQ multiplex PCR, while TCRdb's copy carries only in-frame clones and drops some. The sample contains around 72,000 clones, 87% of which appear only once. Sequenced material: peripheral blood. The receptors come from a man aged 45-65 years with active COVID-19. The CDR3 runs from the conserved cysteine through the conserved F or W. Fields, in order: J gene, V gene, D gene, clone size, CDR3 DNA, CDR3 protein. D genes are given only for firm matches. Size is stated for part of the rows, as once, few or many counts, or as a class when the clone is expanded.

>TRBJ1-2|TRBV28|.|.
TGTGCCAGCACCTCAGGGGATGGGAGCTATGGCTACACCTTC
CASTSGDGSYGYTF
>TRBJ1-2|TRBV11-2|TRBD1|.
TGTGCCAGCAGCCCAGGACAGGGAGGCGGCTACACCTTC
CASSPGQGGGYTF
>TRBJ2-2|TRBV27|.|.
TGTGCCAGCAGTCCGTACACCGGGGAGCTGTTTTTT
CASSPYTGELFF
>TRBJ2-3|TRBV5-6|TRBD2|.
TGTGCCAGCAGCTTAGCGGGAGGGCCAGATACGCAGTATTTT
CASSLAGGPDTQYF
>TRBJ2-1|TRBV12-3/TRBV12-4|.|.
TGTGCCAGCAGTTTAGGGGGGCGGAATGAGCAGTTCTTC
CASSLGGRNEQFF
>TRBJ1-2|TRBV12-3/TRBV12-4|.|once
TGTGCCAGCAGTTTAGTTCGAGCTTATGGCTACACCTTC
CASSLVRAYGYTF
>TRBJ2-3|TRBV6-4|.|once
TGTGCCAGCAGTGACGGGTTGGGGCACACAGATACGCAGTATTTT
CASSDGLGHTDTQYF
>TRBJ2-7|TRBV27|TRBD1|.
TGTGCCAGCAGTCTCCCGGACAGGTTATACGAGCAGTACTTC
CASSLPDRLYEQYF
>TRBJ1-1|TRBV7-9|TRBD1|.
TGTGCCAGCAGCTCCCCATTTACAGGGGTGAACACTGAAGCTTTCTTT
CASSSPFTGVNTEAFF
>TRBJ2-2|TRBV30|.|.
TGTGCCTGGAGGCTAGGGGGGGGGCGAACCGGGGAGCTGTTTTTT
CAWRLGGGRTGELFF
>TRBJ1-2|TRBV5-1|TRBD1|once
TGCGCCAGCAGTCGGGACAGGAATGATGGCTACACCTTC
CASSRDRNDGYTF
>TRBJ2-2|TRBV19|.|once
TGTGCCAGTAGTATTACAGAGAACACCGGGGAGCTGTTTTTT
CASSITENTGELFF
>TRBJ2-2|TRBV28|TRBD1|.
TGTGCCAGCAGTTCGACAGGGGGACCCGGGGAGCTGTTTTTT
CASSSTGGPGELFF
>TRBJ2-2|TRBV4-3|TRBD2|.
TGCGCCAGCAGCCAAGGGGGGCGGGAGGGCGGGGAGCTGTTTTTT
CASSQGGREGGELFF
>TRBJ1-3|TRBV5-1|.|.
TGCGCCAGCAGCTTGGGTAGCCAATCAGCTGGAAACACCATATATTTT
CASSLGSQSAGNTIYF
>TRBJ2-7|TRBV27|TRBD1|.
TGTGCCAGCAGTCCACAGGGGTCCTACGAGCAGTACTTC
CASSPQGSYEQYF
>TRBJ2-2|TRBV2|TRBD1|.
TGTGCCAGCAGGATGAACAGGGGGCATAACACCGGGGAGCTGTTTTTT
CASRMNRGHNTGELFF
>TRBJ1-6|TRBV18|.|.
TGTGCCAGCTCACCAGTCGGGTATCGGGATTCACCCCTCCACTTT
CASSPVGYRDSPLHF
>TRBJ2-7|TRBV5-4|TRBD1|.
TGTGCCAGCAGCCAAGGACAGGTTGTCAACGAGCAGTACTTC
CASSQGQVVNEQYF
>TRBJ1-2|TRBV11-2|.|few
TGTGCCAGCAGCTTAGGTTCAGGGAACTATGGCTACACCTTC
CASSLGSGNYGYTF
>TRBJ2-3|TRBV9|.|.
TGTGCCAGCAGCGTAGGAGGCTCAAGGGGCGAGCTGCAGTATTTT
CASSVGGSRGELQYF
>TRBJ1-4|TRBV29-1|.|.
TGCAGCGGGCAGGGAGGTCCCAATGAAAAACTGTTTTTT
CSGQGGPNEKLFF
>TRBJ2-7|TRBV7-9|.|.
TGTGCCAGCAGCTTCGGGGGCGAGCAGTACTTC
CASSFGGEQYF
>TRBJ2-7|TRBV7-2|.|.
TGTGCCAGCAGCGCAGCGAGCTCCTACGAGCAGTACTTC
CASSAASSYEQYF
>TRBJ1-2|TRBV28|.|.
TGTGCCAGCAGTTTAAAACCGGGGGGCTATGGCTACACCTTC
CASSLKPGGYGYTF
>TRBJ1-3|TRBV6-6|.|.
TGTGCCAGCAGTACTCAGGGTACTGGAAACACCATATATTTT
CASSTQGTGNTIYF
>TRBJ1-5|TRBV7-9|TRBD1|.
TGTGCCAGCAGCCCCGGGACAGGGGGTCAGCCCCAGCATTTT
CASSPGTGGQPQHF
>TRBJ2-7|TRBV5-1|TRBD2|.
TGCGCCAGCGGGAGGGGACGTTACGAGCAGTACTTC
CASGRGRYEQYF
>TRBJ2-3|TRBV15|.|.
TGTGCCACCAGCAGGGCTCGTAGCACAGATACGCAGTATTTT
CATSRARSTDTQYF
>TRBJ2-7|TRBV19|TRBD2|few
TGTGCCAGTAAATTGACCCTAGCGGGAAACTACGAGCAGTACTTC
CASKLTLAGNYEQYF
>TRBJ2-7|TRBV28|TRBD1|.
TGTGCCAGCAGTAACTCCGGGACAGGGAGCGACGAGCAGTACTTC
CASSNSGTGSDEQYF
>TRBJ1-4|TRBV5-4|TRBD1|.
TGTGCCAGCAGCCCGGGACAGGTAGCAACTAATGAAAAACTGTTTTTT
CASSPGQVATNEKLFF